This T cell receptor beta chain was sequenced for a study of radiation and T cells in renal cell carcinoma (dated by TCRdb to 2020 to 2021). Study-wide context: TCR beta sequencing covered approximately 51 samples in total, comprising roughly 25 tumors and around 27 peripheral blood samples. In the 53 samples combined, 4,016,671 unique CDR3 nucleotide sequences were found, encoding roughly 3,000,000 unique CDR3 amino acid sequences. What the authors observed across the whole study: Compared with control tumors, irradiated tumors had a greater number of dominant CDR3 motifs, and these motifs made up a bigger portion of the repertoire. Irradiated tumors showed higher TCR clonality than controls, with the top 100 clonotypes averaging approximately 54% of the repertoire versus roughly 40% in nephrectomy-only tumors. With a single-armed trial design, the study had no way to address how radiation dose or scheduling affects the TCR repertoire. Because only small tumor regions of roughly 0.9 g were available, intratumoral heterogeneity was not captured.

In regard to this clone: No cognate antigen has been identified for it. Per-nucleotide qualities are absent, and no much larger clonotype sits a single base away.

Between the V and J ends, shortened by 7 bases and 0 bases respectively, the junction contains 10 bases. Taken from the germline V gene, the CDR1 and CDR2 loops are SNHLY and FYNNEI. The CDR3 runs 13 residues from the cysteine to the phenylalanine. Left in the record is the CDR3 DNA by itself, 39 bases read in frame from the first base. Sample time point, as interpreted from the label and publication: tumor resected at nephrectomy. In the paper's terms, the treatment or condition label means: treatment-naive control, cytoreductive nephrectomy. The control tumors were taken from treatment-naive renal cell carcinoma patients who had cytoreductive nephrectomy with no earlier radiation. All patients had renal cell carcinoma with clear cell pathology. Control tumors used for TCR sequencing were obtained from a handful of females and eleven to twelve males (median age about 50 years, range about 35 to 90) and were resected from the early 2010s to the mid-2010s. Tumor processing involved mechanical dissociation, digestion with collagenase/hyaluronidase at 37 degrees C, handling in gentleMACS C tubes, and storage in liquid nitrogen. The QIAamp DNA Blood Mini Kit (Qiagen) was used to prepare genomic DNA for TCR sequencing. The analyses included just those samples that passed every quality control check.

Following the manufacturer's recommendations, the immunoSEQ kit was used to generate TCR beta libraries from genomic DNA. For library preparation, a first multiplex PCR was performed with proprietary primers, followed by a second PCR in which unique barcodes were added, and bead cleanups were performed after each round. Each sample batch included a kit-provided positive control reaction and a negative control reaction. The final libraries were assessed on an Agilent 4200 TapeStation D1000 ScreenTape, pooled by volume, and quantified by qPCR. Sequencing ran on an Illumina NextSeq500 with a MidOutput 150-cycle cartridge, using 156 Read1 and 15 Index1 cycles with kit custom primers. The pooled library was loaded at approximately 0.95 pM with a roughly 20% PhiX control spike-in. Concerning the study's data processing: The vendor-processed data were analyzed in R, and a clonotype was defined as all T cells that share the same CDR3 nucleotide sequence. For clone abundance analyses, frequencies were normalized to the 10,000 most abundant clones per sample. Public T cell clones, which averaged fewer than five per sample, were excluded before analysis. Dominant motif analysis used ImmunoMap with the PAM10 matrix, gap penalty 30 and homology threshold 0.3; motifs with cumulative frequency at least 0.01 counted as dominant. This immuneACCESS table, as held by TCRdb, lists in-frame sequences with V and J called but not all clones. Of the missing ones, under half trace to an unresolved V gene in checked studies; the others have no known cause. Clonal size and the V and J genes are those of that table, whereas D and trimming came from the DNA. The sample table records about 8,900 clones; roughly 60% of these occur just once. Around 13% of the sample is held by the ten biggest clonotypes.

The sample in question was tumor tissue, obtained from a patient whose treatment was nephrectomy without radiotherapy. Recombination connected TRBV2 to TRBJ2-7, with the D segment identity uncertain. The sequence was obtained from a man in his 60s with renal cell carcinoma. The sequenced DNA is TGTGCCAGCACTCCAGCCCGCTCCTACGAGCAGTACTTC. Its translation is CASTPARSYEQYF. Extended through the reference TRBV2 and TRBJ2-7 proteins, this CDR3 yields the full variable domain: EPEVTQTPSHQVTQMGQEVILRCVPISNHLYFYWYRQILGQKVEFLVSFYNNEISEKSEIFDDQFSVERPDGSNFTLKIRSTKLEDSAMYFCASTPARSYEQYFGPGTRLTVT.